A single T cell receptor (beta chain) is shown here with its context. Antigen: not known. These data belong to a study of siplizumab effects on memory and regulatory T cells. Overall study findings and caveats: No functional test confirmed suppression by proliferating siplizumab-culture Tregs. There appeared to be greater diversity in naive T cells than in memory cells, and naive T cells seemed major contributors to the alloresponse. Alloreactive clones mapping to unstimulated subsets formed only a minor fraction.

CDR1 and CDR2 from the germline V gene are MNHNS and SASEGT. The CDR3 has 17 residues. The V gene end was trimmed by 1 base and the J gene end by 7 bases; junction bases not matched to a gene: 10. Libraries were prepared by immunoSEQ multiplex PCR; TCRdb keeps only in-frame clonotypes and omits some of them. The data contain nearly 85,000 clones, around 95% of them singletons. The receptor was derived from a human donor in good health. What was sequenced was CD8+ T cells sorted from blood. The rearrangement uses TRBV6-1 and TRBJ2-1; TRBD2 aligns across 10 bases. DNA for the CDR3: TGTGCCAGCAGTGAAGAGGTCCAGCGGGAGGGGGGGAATGAGCAGTTCTTC. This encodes CASSEEVQREGGNEQFF.